The present T cell receptor (beta chain) was sequenced within a study of CD8 T cells in ankylosing spondylitis. Quantitative barcoded 5'-RACE was used to prepare TCR beta libraries. Each CDR3 protein gets one entry after TCRdb re-called the 5' RACE reads with MiXCR. This repertoire shows 27,000 or so distinct CDR3 sequences, 7.9% found once; its top ten account for just under 30%. General observations from the study: Among TCR beta sequences, a motif of eight highly homologous variants appeared characteristic of ankylosing spondylitis blood. According to the report, clones linked to the disease were significantly enriched in matched synovial fluid samples taken from ankylosing spondylitis patients.

Germline CDR1 DFQATT, CDR2 SNEGSKA (reference sequence). V was clipped by 6 bases and J by 9 bases; unmatched bases: 13. This CDR3 spans 15 amino acids. This clonotype showed up just a few times. Its antigen is not identified. The chain recombines TRBV20-1 with TRBJ2-1; 11 bases are a match to TRBD2. The clonotype comes from a male donor with ankylosing spondylitis or in good health (not recorded which). The sample comprised blood. The CDR3 reads CSAPAVAGGPGEQFF. The CDR3 nucleotides read TGCAGTGCACCCGCGGTAGCGGGGGGGCCGGGTGAGCAGTTCTTC.